The rows below give T cell receptor beta chains drawn from one sample of a study of T cell changes during pregnancy in multiple sclerosis. The assay was immunoSEQ multiplex PCR, and TCRdb's table has in-frame clones only and misses some. The sample comprises under 50,000 clones, 90% of which are singletons, and over 0.45% rests with the top ten. Sequenced material: CD4+ T cells from peripheral blood mononuclear cells, taken in the first trimester of pregnancy. These receptors were collected from a female donor in good health, enrolled as a control in a pregnancy study. Each CDR3 is given with its conserved first and last residue. The D gene is left open where the match is weak. A clone size is listed for some rows: how often the clone was seen (once, few, many), or a class if it is expanded.

j_call,clone_size,v_call,d_call,cdr3_aa,cdr3_nt
TRBJ2-7,-,TRBV25-1,TRBD2,CASSDWGGGSYEQYF,TGTGCCAGCAGTGATTGGGGCGGGGGGTCCTACGAGCAGTACTTC
TRBJ1-5,-,TRBV28,-,CASGPGGGRSQPQHF,TGTGCCAGCGGCCCGGGGGGGGGCAGAAGTCAGCCCCAGCATTTT
TRBJ2-1,-,TRBV10-3,-,CAIWRGDEQFF,TGTGCCATCTGGAGGGGCGATGAGCAGTTCTTC
TRBJ1-1,once,TRBV6-4,-,CASRYTAAMNTEAFF,TGTGCCAGCAGATACACAGCGGCGATGAACACTGAAGCTTTCTTT
TRBJ2-3,-,TRBV5-1,TRBD2,CASSRMGEGSGTDTQYF,TGCGCCAGCAGCAGGATGGGGGAGGGTTCAGGCACAGATACGCAGTATTTT
TRBJ2-3,-,TRBV29-1,-,CSVEDRQSSTDTQYF,TGCAGCGTTGAAGATCGACAGTCAAGCACAGATACGCAGTATTTT
TRBJ1-6,-,TRBV11-1,TRBD1,CASSSPGQGSSPLHF,TGTGCCAGCAGCTCCCCTGGACAGGGCTCTTCACCCCTCCACTTT
TRBJ2-5,-,TRBV7-2,-,CASSLNRGSGTQYF,TGTGCCAGCAGCTTAAATCGGGGATCGGGGACCCAGTACTTC
TRBJ1-2,-,TRBV15,TRBD1,CATSRDFDRGVDGYTF,TGTGCCACCAGCAGAGATTTCGACAGGGGGGTGGATGGCTACACCTTC
TRBJ1-1,-,TRBV2,-,CASSRQSMNTEAFF,TGTGCCAGCAGTCGACAGTCTATGAACACTGAAGCTTTCTTT
TRBJ1-2,-,TRBV15,TRBD1,CATSSGTANYGYTF,TGTGCCACCAGCAGCGGGACAGCGAACTATGGCTACACCTTC
TRBJ1-2,-,TRBV19,-,CASSPSPEWGRDGYTF,TGTGCCAGTAGTCCCTCTCCCGAATGGGGCAGAGATGGCTACACCTTC
TRBJ2-3,-,TRBV6-5,TRBD1,CASSRGTGSLDTQYF,TGTGCCAGCAGCCGAGGGACAGGGAGTTTGGATACGCAGTATTTT
TRBJ1-1,few,TRBV6-1,TRBD1,CASLNRGGNTEAFF,TGTGCCAGCTTAAACAGGGGGGGGAACACTGAAGCTTTCTTT
TRBJ1-3,-,TRBV7-9,-,CASSLGSSSGNTIYF,TGTGCCAGCAGCTTAGGGTCTAGCTCTGGAAACACCATATATTTT
TRBJ1-2,-,TRBV19,-,CASSIDRQSISYTF,TGTGCCAGTAGTATAGATCGTCAGTCGATCAGCTACACCTTC
TRBJ2-1,-,TRBV10-2,TRBD2,CASSDRAGGREQFF,TGCGCCAGCAGTGATCGTGCGGGGGGCCGTGAGCAGTTCTTC
TRBJ1-5,-,TRBV6-1,-,CASSYVGSSQHF,TGTGCCAGTTCATATGTTGGGAGTTCGCAGCATTTT
TRBJ1-2,-,TRBV6-5,-,CASSYQPISRGYTF,TGTGCCAGCAGTTACCAACCTATCTCCCGGGGCTACACCTTC
TRBJ2-5,-,TRBV7-3,TRBD2,CASSPTSGGGWETQYF,TGTGCCAGCAGCCCGACTAGCGGGGGGGGATGGGAGACCCAGTACTTC
TRBJ2-3,once,TRBV4-1,-,CASSQGDGWQGSTDTQYF,TGCGCCAGCAGCCAAGGAGACGGATGGCAGGGGTCCACAGATACGCAGTATTTT
TRBJ2-2,-,TRBV11-2,TRBD1,CASSSRQGARNTGELFF,TGTGCCAGCAGCTCCCGACAGGGGGCCAGGAACACCGGGGAGCTGTTTTTT
TRBJ1-3,-,TRBV6-5,TRBD1,CASSYRGQNSGNTIYF,TGTGCCAGCAGTTACAGGGGACAGAACTCTGGAAACACCATATATTTT
TRBJ2-6,-,TRBV4-2,TRBD1,CASSLFQGDAGANVLTF,TGTGCCAGCAGCCTCTTCCAGGGGGACGCTGGGGCCAACGTCCTGACTTTC
TRBJ1-1,-,TRBV5-1,TRBD1,CASSTTGGTMNTEAFF,TGCGCCAGCAGCACGACAGGGGGCACCATGAACACTGAAGCTTTCTTT
TRBJ1-5,few,TRBV19,TRBD1,CASSNIVQGTSQPQHF,TGTGCCAGTAGTAACATTGTACAGGGGACAAGTCAGCCCCAGCATTTT
TRBJ2-7,-,TRBV7-8,TRBD1,CASSPPLRTGPYEQYF,TGTGCCAGCAGCCCTCCGTTACGGACAGGGCCCTACGAGCAGTACTTC
TRBJ2-3,-,TRBV14,TRBD2,CASSQIAGGRNTDTQYF,TGTGCCAGCAGCCAGATAGCGGGGGGCCGGAACACAGATACGCAGTATTTT
TRBJ2-6,-,TRBV19,TRBD1,CASNRRGQRISGANVLTF,TGTGCCAGTAATCGTAGGGGACAGCGAATCTCTGGGGCCAACGTCCTGACTTTC
TRBJ1-2,-,TRBV9,-,CASSSRASVAVYGYTF,TGTGCCAGCAGTAGCCGAGCCAGCGTAGCGGTATATGGCTACACCTTC
TRBJ1-2,-,TRBV5-4,TRBD1,CASSGGVGQGIYGYTF,TGTGCCAGCAGCGGAGGTGTAGGACAGGGAATTTATGGCTACACCTTC
TRBJ2-7,-,TRBV7-2,-,CASSLSGYTYEQYF,TGTGCCAGCAGCTTATCCGGGTATACCTACGAGCAGTACTTC
TRBJ1-1,-,TRBV5-1,TRBD1,CASSLQGLGTEAFF,TGCGCCAGCAGCTTACAGGGGTTAGGCACTGAAGCTTTCTTT
TRBJ1-2,-,TRBV19,TRBD1,CASSPSGGINYGYTF,TGTGCCAGCTCACCTTCAGGGGGTATAAACTATGGCTACACCTTC
TRBJ2-1,-,TRBV4-3,-,CASSQEGIQVTYNEQFF,TGCGCCAGCAGCCAAGAAGGCATTCAGGTGACCTACAATGAGCAGTTCTTC
TRBJ2-5,-,TRBV28,-,CASSPRSQGETQYF,TGTGCCAGCAGTCCAAGGTCGCAGGGGGAGACCCAGTACTTC
TRBJ1-5,-,TRBV5-4,-,CASSLAGRDQPQHF,TGTGCCAGCAGCTTGGCGGGAAGGGATCAGCCCCAGCATTTT
TRBJ1-2,-,TRBV6-5,TRBD1,CASSYSRQGSNYGYTF,TGTGCCAGCAGTTACTCGCGACAGGGCTCTAACTATGGCTACACCTTC
TRBJ1-5,-,TRBV27,-,CASKGPRATHQPQHF,TGTGCCAGCAAGGGGCCCCGGGCCACGCATCAGCCCCAGCATTTT
TRBJ1-2,once,TRBV27,-,CASGARTLNYGYTF,TGTGCCAGCGGAGCCCGTACACTTAACTATGGCTACACCTTC
TRBJ2-4,-,TRBV6-1,-,CASSSYELAKNIQYF,TGTGCCAGCAGTTCTTACGAACTAGCCAAAAACATTCAGTACTTC
TRBJ1-4,once,TRBV4-2,TRBD1,CATAREPGQGIEKLFF,TGTGCCACAGCCAGGGAACCGGGACAGGGTATCGAAAAACTGTTTTTT
TRBJ1-1,-,TRBV6-6,TRBD1,CASKGQGGLGAFF,TGTGCCAGCAAGGGACAGGGTGGGTTAGGAGCTTTCTTT
TRBJ1-2,-,TRBV18,-,CASSAAQGGGEGYTF,TGTGCCAGCTCAGCCGCACAGGGTGGCGGTGAAGGCTACACCTTC
TRBJ1-2,-,TRBV27,TRBD1,CASSPRTGSIYGYTF,TGTGCCAGCAGTCCAAGGACAGGATCCATATATGGCTACACCTTC
TRBJ2-1,-,TRBV11-1,-,CASSPRQNEQFF,TGTGCCAGCAGCCCGCGGCAGAATGAGCAGTTCTTC
TRBJ2-4,-,TRBV6-1,TRBD2,CARLAGELAKNIQYF,TGTGCCCGTCTAGCGGGGGAACTAGCCAAAAACATTCAGTACTTC
TRBJ2-7,-,TRBV6-1,-,CASSGGFGQTYEQYF,TGTGCCAGCAGTGGTGGGTTCGGACAGACCTACGAGCAGTACTTC
TRBJ2-3,-,TRBV7-8,-,CASSLARFRGSPGTDTQYF,TGTGCCAGCAGCTTAGCCCGGTTTAGGGGATCCCCTGGCACAGATACGCAGTATTTT
TRBJ2-7,-,TRBV28,TRBD1,CASSLSGTGSYEQYF,TGTGCCAGCAGTTTATCAGGGACAGGGTCCTACGAGCAGTACTTC
TRBJ1-1,-,TRBV27,-,CASSYRAVNTEAFF,TGTGCCAGCAGTTACAGGGCCGTGAACACTGAAGCTTTCTTT
TRBJ2-7,-,TRBV6-5,TRBD2,CASRRTSGVYEQYF,TGTGCCAGCAGAAGGACTAGCGGGGTCTACGAGCAGTACTTC
TRBJ1-2,-,TRBV6-5,TRBD1,CASNQQGAKYYGYTF,TGTGCCAGCAATCAACAGGGGGCGAAGTACTATGGCTACACCTTC
TRBJ1-1,few,TRBV7-2,-,CASSAQVSPDAFF,TGTGCCAGCAGCGCCCAGGTTTCCCCTGATGCTTTCTTT